This is a list of T cell receptor beta chains from one sample in a study of T cell responses to AZD1222 COVID-19 vaccine. Method: immunoSEQ multiplex PCR; TCRdb's copy keeps in-frame clones and lacks some. The repertoire has more than 150,000 clones, 85% to 90% of them found once; the top ten carry about 6%. The material sequenced was peripheral blood, taken on day 0 of AZD1222 vaccination. The receptors come from an adult in good health. The CDR3 runs from the conserved cysteine through the conserved F or W. D genes are given only for firm matches. Not every row has a clone size; where given, it reads once, few, many or a size class.

TRBV5-6	-	few	TRBJ1-3	TGTGCCAGCAGCCGGGACACTCGCCTCCCTTTCTCTGGAAACACCATATATTTT	CASSRDTRLPFSGNTIYF
TRBV18	TRBD1	-	TRBJ1-4	TGTGCCAGCTCACCTGGGACAGGGAGGAACAGTAATGAAAAACTGTTTTTT	CASSPGTGRNSNEKLFF
TRBV11-3	-	-	TRBJ2-5	TGTGCCAGCAGCTTAACCGGGGAGACCCAGTACTTC	CASSLTGETQYF
TRBV24-1	TRBD1	-	TRBJ2-7	TGTGCCACCCAGGGACAGACATACGAGCAGTACTTC	CATQGQTYEQYF
TRBV18	-	-	TRBJ1-4	TGTGCCAGCTCACCACGGGAGGGAGTCGTGGAAAAACTGTTTTTT	CASSPREGVVEKLFF
TRBV7-9	-	-	TRBJ1-1	TGTGCCACTGGCCGGAGCCCCCTAACGAACACTGAAGCTTTCTTT	CATGRSPLTNTEAFF
TRBV6-5	-	-	TRBJ1-2	TGTGCCAGTACCCCGGACAGAAACTTTAACTATGGCTACACCTTC	CASTPDRNFNYGYTF
TRBV19	-	-	TRBJ2-7	TGTGCCAGTAGTATGACCAGGGGTGGGTACGAGCAGTACTTC	CASSMTRGGYEQYF
TRBV27	-	-	TRBJ1-5	TGTGCCAGCAGTTACCTGGGTCAGCCCCAGCATTTT	CASSYLGQPQHF
TRBV9	-	-	TRBJ1-3	TGTGCCAGCAGCGTAGGTCTGCCCTCTGGAAACACCATATATTTT	CASSVGLPSGNTIYF
TRBV5-1	TRBD2	-	TRBJ2-1	TGCGCCAGCAGCTTGAGGACTAGCGGTCCCAATGAGCAGTTCTTC	CASSLRTSGPNEQFF
TRBV9	TRBD1	-	TRBJ1-4	TGTGCCAGCAGCGTTTCGACAGGGGTTAGGGGTAATGAAAAACTGTTTTTT	CASSVSTGVRGNEKLFF
TRBV5-1	-	-	TRBJ2-2	TGCGCCAGCAGCAGGGACTTGTCGGACACCGGGGAGCTGTTTTTT	CASSRDLSDTGELFF
TRBV18	-	-	TRBJ2-3	TGTGCCAGCTCACCACGCGGCACAGATACGCAGTATTTT	CASSPRGTDTQYF
TRBV18	-	-	TRBJ2-1	TGTGCCAGCTCACCAGCGTGGTATGAGCAGTTCTTC	CASSPAWYEQFF
TRBV4-1	TRBD2	-	TRBJ2-3	TGCGCCAGCAGCCAAGAATCGCTAGCGGGACGACCGCAGTATTTT	CASSQESLAGRPQYF
TRBV6-5	TRBD2	-	TRBJ2-1	TGTGCCAGCAGTTACCAATTAGCGGGAGGAGGGAATGAGCAGTTCTTC	CASSYQLAGGGNEQFF
TRBV6-5	TRBD1	-	TRBJ1-1	TGTGCCAGCACACGACAGGGGACCACTGAAGCTTTCTTT	CASTRQGTTEAFF
TRBV9	-	-	TRBJ2-5	TGTGCCAGCAGCGTAGGCCCGATACTCCAAGAGACCCAGTACTTC	CASSVGPILQETQYF
TRBV5-6	-	-	TRBJ2-7	TGTGCCAGCAGCTTGACAGTGGGCGAGCAGTACTTC	CASSLTVGEQYF
TRBV18	TRBD2	-	TRBJ2-5	TGTGCCAGCTCACCACCGGGACTAGCGGGAGAGACCCAGTACTTC	CASSPPGLAGETQYF
TRBV7-2	TRBD1	-	TRBJ1-4	TGTGCCAGCAGCTTAAACAGCCCTACAGGGGGTGAAAAACTGTTTTTT	CASSLNSPTGGEKLFF
TRBV3-1/TRBV3-2	TRBD2	-	TRBJ2-3	TGTGCCAGCAGCCAAGGTAGACTAGCCCGCACAGATACGCAGTATTTT	CASSQGRLARTDTQYF
TRBV2	-	-	TRBJ2-1	TGTGCCAGCAGTGACCAGGGGCTAGGGGATGAGCAGTTCTTC	CASSDQGLGDEQFF
TRBV7-2	-	-	TRBJ2-1	TGTGCCAGCAGCTTAGGGTCAGGGGTAGTCTATGAGCAGTTCTTC	CASSLGSGVVYEQFF
TRBV9	TRBD2	-	TRBJ2-3	TGTGCCAGCAGCCCCGGGGCGGGGGGAGATACGCAGTATTTT	CASSPGAGGDTQYF
TRBV19	TRBD1	-	TRBJ1-5	TGTGCCAGTAGTCCCCGGGACAGGGGACGCAATCAGCCCCAGCATTTT	CASSPRDRGRNQPQHF
TRBV6-5	TRBD2	-	TRBJ2-7	TGTGCCAGCGGTTCAGCGGGAGTCGGGTACGAGCAGTACTTC	CASGSAGVGYEQYF
TRBV3-1/TRBV3-2	-	-	TRBJ1-3	TGTGCCAGCAGCCAAGTTCGGACCACTATTTCCTCTGGAAACACCATATATTTT	CASSQVRTTISSGNTIYF
TRBV4-2	-	-	TRBJ2-1	TGTGCCAGCAGCCAACCCCAACAGGGATCCAATGAGCAGTTCTTC	CASSQPQQGSNEQFF
TRBV29-1	-	-	TRBJ1-2	TGCAGCGTTGAGAGGGGGGGCGCGGACTATGGCTACACCTTC	CSVERGGADYGYTF
TRBV5-5	TRBD1	-	TRBJ1-2	TGTGCCAGCAGCGGGGGACAGGGCCCCTATGGCTACACCTTC	CASSGGQGPYGYTF
TRBV7-2	-	once	TRBJ2-3	TGTGCCAGCAGCTTAGGCAGCGCGAATACGCAGTATTTT	CASSLGSANTQYF
TRBV7-2	-	once	TRBJ2-7	TGTGCCAGCAGCCTCGGACACCTATCCTACGAGCAGTACTTC	CASSLGHLSYEQYF
TRBV9	-	-	TRBJ2-3	TGTGCCAGCAGCCCATCTACGACCCATACGCAGTATTTT	CASSPSTTHTQYF
TRBV27	-	-	TRBJ1-6	TGTGCCAGCAGCATACCCAGTGCTGGGGGGGCGGAAAATTCACCCCTCCACTTT	CASSIPSAGGAENSPLHF
TRBV27	-	-	TRBJ2-7	TGTGCCAGCAGTCCCGACAATGGGAGGGGGTTAGGAAAATACGAGCAGTACTTC	CASSPDNGRGLGKYEQYF
TRBV6-1	-	-	TRBJ1-2	TGTGCCAGCAGTGAAGGGGGGTTCAACTATGGCTACACCTTC	CASSEGGFNYGYTF
TRBV18	-	-	TRBJ1-1	TGTGCCAGCTCACCCGCCACTATGAACACTGAAGCTTTCTTT	CASSPATMNTEAFF
TRBV10-3	TRBD2	-	TRBJ2-7	TGTGCCATAGCTGGACTAGCGGGAACCTTCTACGAGCAGTACTTC	CAIAGLAGTFYEQYF
TRBV9	TRBD2	-	TRBJ2-1	TGTGCCAGCAGCCAGGGACTAGCGGAGGGAAATGAGCAGTTCTTC	CASSQGLAEGNEQFF
TRBV5-1	-	-	TRBJ2-3	TGCGCCAGCAGCTTGGCTCAGGGTAAAGATACGCAGTATTTT	CASSLAQGKDTQYF
TRBV6-5	-	once	TRBJ1-6	TGTGCCAGCAGTTACTTCCAGAATTCACCCCTCCACTTT	CASSYFQNSPLHF
TRBV5-4	TRBD2	-	TRBJ2-7	TGTGCCAGCAGCTTGAGGGGTAGCGGGGTACTCTCCTACGAGCAGTACTTC	CASSLRGSGVLSYEQYF
TRBV21-1	-	-	TRBJ2-7	TGTGCCGACCCCCTAGGACAGGATACGGGAGAGCAGTACTTC	CADPLGQDTGEQYF
TRBV2	-	once	TRBJ1-5	TGTGCCAGCAGTTTTGACAGCTATAGCAATCAGCCCCAGCATTTT	CASSFDSYSNQPQHF
TRBV28	TRBD1	-	TRBJ2-2	TGTGCCAGCATGACAGGGACCGGGGAGCTGTTTTTT	CASMTGTGELFF
TRBV4-2	TRBD2	-	TRBJ2-7	TGTGCCAGCAGTCCTGGACTAGCGGGCTCCTACGAGCAGTACTTC	CASSPGLAGSYEQYF
TRBV3-1/TRBV3-2	-	-	TRBJ1-6	TGTGCCAGCAGCCAACAGACAAGGAATTCACCCCTCCACTTT	CASSQQTRNSPLHF
TRBV28	TRBD2	-	TRBJ2-7	TGTGCCAGCAGCCTGGGGAGCGGGAGTGGGAACGAGCAGTACTTC	CASSLGSGSGNEQYF
TRBV14	-	-	TRBJ2-7	TGTGCCAGCAGCCAACATTTCGAGCAGTACTTC	CASSQHFEQYF
TRBV14	-	-	TRBJ1-5	TGTGCCAGCAGCCAAAACGCTCAGGGGCCCCAGCATTTT	CASSQNAQGPQHF
TRBV12-3/TRBV12-4	-	-	TRBJ1-5	TGTGCCAGCAGGCGCAGGGATGGGCAGCCCCAGCATTTT	CASRRRDGQPQHF
TRBV11-3	TRBD1	few	TRBJ2-7	TGTGCCAGCAGCCGGGTGGACAGGGACGAGCAGTACTTC	CASSRVDRDEQYF